This T cell receptor beta chain was retrieved from a study of blood T cells in healthy people across ages. Germline-derived CDR1 and CDR2 are DFQATT and SNEGSKA (reference sequence). V was pared by 4 bases and J by 9 bases, with 19 bases between. This CDR3 has 15 amino acids. A second PCR, run for about 7 to 11 cycles, used a sample-barcoded 5' primer plus a J-beta primer mix. From the 5' RACE reads, TCRdb called clonotypes with MiXCR, one entry per CDR3 protein. The sample records 550,000 to 700,000 distinct CDR3 sequences, roughly 29% being singletons. The chain recombines TRBV20-1 with TRBJ1-6, with D possibly TRBD1 on 6 matching bases. The clonotype was recovered from a woman in her sixties or seventies in good health. Source material: blood. CDR3 nucleotides: TGCAGTGCTATGGGGGCTTTGAGGGAGAGTTCACCCCTCCACTTT. This encodes CSAMGALRESSPLHF.